Listed below are T cell receptor beta chains from one sample, sequenced in a study of T cells in Graves' hyperthyroidism and ophthalmopathy. One entry per CDR3 protein results from TCRdb running MiXCR on the multiplex PCR reads. This table holds 300,000 to 500,000 distinct CDR3 sequences, about 15% found once. The sample was blood. These receptor sequences come from a woman aged 30 to 39 with Graves' hyperthyroidism. CDR3s include the opening cysteine and the closing phenylalanine or tryptophan. The D gene is left open where the match is weak. Size is omitted from some rows. Given values are once, few, many or a class for expanded clones.

cdr3_nt,cdr3_aa,v_call,clone_size,d_call,j_call
TGTGCCAGCAGCTTGTCCAGGGGCCCCTACAATGAGCAGTTCTTC,CASSLSRGPYNEQFF,TRBV5-5,.,.,TRBJ2-1
TGCGCCAGCAGTGATTCCGGGACAGGGGGAAACGAGACCCAGTACTTC,CASSDSGTGGNETQYF,TRBV10-1,.,TRBD1,TRBJ2-5
TGTGCCAGCAGTTACGAGGGGGGCGCGAAATGGACCGGGGAGCTGTTTTTT,CASSYEGGAKWTGELFF,TRBV6-5,few,.,TRBJ2-2
TGTGCCAGCAGTAGCAGGACTAGCGGACTCACAGATACGCAGTATTTT,CASSSRTSGLTDTQYF,TRBV12-3/TRBV12-4,many,TRBD2,TRBJ2-3
TGTGCCAGCAGTGAACCACAGCCTGGCTACACCTTC,CASSEPQPGYTF,TRBV6-1,many,.,TRBJ1-2
TGTGCCAGCACCCGCGGAGTTAGGGGTAGCACAGATACGCAGTATTTT,CASTRGVRGSTDTQYF,TRBV6-1,few,.,TRBJ2-3
TGTGCCAGTAGTTCACCTAGGACAGGACCCAATCAGCCCCAGCATTTT,CASSSPRTGPNQPQHF,TRBV19,few,TRBD1,TRBJ1-5
TGCAGCGTTGGATTGGCCAGAGGGGATGAGCAGTTCTTC,CSVGLARGDEQFF,TRBV29-1,.,.,TRBJ2-1
TGCGCCAGCAGCCAAGTTGGAGGTCAAGAGACCCAGTGCTTC,CASSQVGGQETQCF,TRBV4-1,.,.,TRBJ2-5
TGTGCCAGCAGTTACGGGACAGGGGGCGCAGATACGCAGTATTTT,CASSYGTGGADTQYF,TRBV6-2/TRBV6-3,.,TRBD1,TRBJ2-3
TGTGCCAGCAGGGAGGGCCTTGGCGGTGAGCAGTTCTTC,CASREGLGGEQFF,TRBV28,many,.,TRBJ2-1
TGCAGCGTTGAAGGACAGGGCTCCGAGCAGTACTTC,CSVEGQGSEQYF,TRBV29-1,.,TRBD1,TRBJ2-7
TGTGCCAGTAGTACAACGACAGGGGAGAATGACTATGGCTACACCTTC,CASSTTTGENDYGYTF,TRBV19,few,TRBD1,TRBJ1-2
TGTGCCAGCAGTGAAGGAGGACAGCGCAATCAGCCCCAGCATTTT,CASSEGGQRNQPQHF,TRBV6-1,few,.,TRBJ1-5
TGTGCCAGCAGTGAACGGCGGGGGGGCGCCGGGCAGCGTGAAAAACTGTTTTTT,CASSERRGGAGQREKLFF,TRBV6-1,.,.,TRBJ1-4
TGTGCCAGCAGTCCTCAACGCCCTCTAGCGGGAGCAGAGGAGACCCAGTACTTC,CASSPQRPLAGAEETQYF,TRBV27,many,TRBD2,TRBJ2-5
TGTGCCAGCAGGTCTCCGGGACTGGGGTACATTCAGTACTTC,CASRSPGLGYIQYF,TRBV28,.,.,TRBJ2-4
TGCGCCAGCAGCTTGAGGCGGCTTAATGAAAAACTGTTTTTT,CASSLRRLNEKLFF,TRBV5-1,few,.,TRBJ1-4
TGCGCCAGCAGCTTGGTTGATGCCCGGGATGGCTACACCTTC,CASSLVDARDGYTF,TRBV5-1,.,.,TRBJ1-2
TGTGCCAGCAGCCAAGATTACCTGTCCTCTGGAAACACCATATATTTT,CASSQDYLSSGNTIYF,TRBV3-1,few,.,TRBJ1-3
TGTGCCAGGAGGAGGAGAGGGGACGATGAGCAGTTCTTC,CARRRRGDDEQFF,TRBV19,.,.,TRBJ2-1
TGTGCCAGCAGCACCCCAGGGGCATCAACTAATGAAAAACTGTTTTTT,CASSTPGASTNEKLFF,TRBV7-9,.,.,TRBJ1-4
TGTGCCAGCAGCCCGGCCCCGGGGGCCTACAATGAGCAGTTCTTC,CASSPAPGAYNEQFF,TRBV9,.,.,TRBJ2-1
TGTGCCAGCAGCCGGGACAGGCAAGAGACCCAGTACTTC,CASSRDRQETQYF,TRBV12-3/TRBV12-4,many,TRBD1,TRBJ2-5
TGCAGTGCCAGCCTAGGGGTTATCGGCTATGGCTACACCTTC,CSASLGVIGYGYTF,TRBV20-1,many,.,TRBJ1-2
TGTGCCAGCAGTTACTCGATGGTACGGGGACGAAGGAACACTGAAGCTTTCTTT,CASSYSMVRGRRNTEAFF,TRBV6-2/TRBV6-3,many,.,TRBJ1-1
TGCAGTGCTAGACCCCTGGGACTAGCGGGAACTACAGATACGCAGTATTTT,CSARPLGLAGTTDTQYF,TRBV20-1,many,TRBD2,TRBJ2-3
TGTGCCAGCAGATCCCTCGACAGGGGGCCCCAAGAGACCCAGTACTTC,CASRSLDRGPQETQYF,TRBV6-1,.,TRBD1,TRBJ2-5
TGCGCCAGCAGCTTGGCTGGGATAACCGGGACAGGGGGTCCCCCCCTCCACTTT,CASSLAGITGTGGPPLHF,TRBV5-1,.,TRBD1,TRBJ1-6
TGCGCCAGCAGCTTGGGCGAGGTCACTGAAGCTTTCTTT,CASSLGEVTEAFF,TRBV5-1,few,.,TRBJ1-1
TGTGCCAGCAGTCGACAAGGCCCCTCTGGAAACACCATATATTTT,CASSRQGPSGNTIYF,TRBV3-1,few,.,TRBJ1-3
TGCAGTGCTAGGACAGGGGGCGAGAACATTCAGTACTTC,CSARTGGENIQYF,TRBV20-1,.,TRBD1,TRBJ2-4
TGTGCCAGCAGCTTCCCGGGAAGGGACGAGCAGTACTTC,CASSFPGRDEQYF,TRBV7-9,.,.,TRBJ2-7
TGTGCCAGTCGTACGGGAGGGGGGACTAGCGGGAGGGCTGCCTACAATGAGCAGTTCTTC,CASRTGGGTSGRAAYNEQFF,TRBV19,many,TRBD2,TRBJ2-1
TGCGCCAGCAGCTTGGCCGGCCAGACGGTTACCGGGGAGCTGTTTTTT,CASSLAGQTVTGELFF,TRBV5-1,few,.,TRBJ2-2
TGTGCCAGCAGTTACCACCAGGGGCAGCCCAACTATGGCTACACCTTC,CASSYHQGQPNYGYTF,TRBV6-4,.,.,TRBJ1-2
TGTGCCGTCAGCAGACAGGGGGCTACTGGGGCCAACGTCCTGACTTTC,CAVSRQGATGANVLTF,TRBV6-1,few,TRBD1,TRBJ2-6
TGTGCCAGCAGTTTGGGGTGGGGGGCTGAAGCTTTCTTT,CASSLGWGAEAFF,TRBV28,many,.,TRBJ1-1
TGTGCCAGCAGTAGTCCGGGACAGGGAGCAACCCAGTACTTC,CASSSPGQGATQYF,TRBV28,many,TRBD1,TRBJ2-5
TGTGCCAGCACCGAAGCCGGGTATAATTCACCCCTCCACTTT,CASTEAGYNSPLHF,TRBV12-3/TRBV12-4,few,.,TRBJ1-6